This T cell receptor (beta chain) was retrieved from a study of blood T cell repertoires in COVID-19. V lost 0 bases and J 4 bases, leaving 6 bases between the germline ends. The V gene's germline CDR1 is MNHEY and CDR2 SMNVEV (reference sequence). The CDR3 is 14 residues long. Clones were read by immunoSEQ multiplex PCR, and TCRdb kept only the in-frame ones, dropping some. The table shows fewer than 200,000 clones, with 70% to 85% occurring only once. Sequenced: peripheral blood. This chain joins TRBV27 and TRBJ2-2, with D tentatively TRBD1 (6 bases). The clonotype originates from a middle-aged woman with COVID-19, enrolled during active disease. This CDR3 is CASSLSGGTGELFF. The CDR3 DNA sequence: TGTGCCAGCAGTTTATCAGGGGGCACCGGGGAGCTGTTTTTT.